This TCR beta chain emerged from a study of blood T cell repertoires in COVID-19 (TCRdb year 2020). Broadly, across the study: The collaborator samples originated in the United States, Italy and Spain and spanned the acute and convalescent phases of COVID-19. The material from the prospective study consisted of cDNA or gDNA derived from T cells, B-cell-depleted T cells, or PBMCs. Deeply sampled blood TCRbeta repertoires from subjects exposed to, actively infected with, or recovered from COVID-19 were included in the dataset. The repertoires were released in a freely available public database meant as a resource for research on the immune response to SARS-CoV-2. Samples were obtained from the ongoing ImmuneRACE study (first 160 participants) and from about 1,300 subjects provided by 6 global collaborators. Sample metadata almost always included a de-identified subject ID, COVID-19 status, age in years and sex. HLA class I and class II types, where available, came from metadata supplied by the sample provider rather than from assay-based typing.

Study-level results and caveats: Clinical and demographic metadata were provided uncurated, with the amount varying by source and participant.

TCRbeta CDR3 regions were amplified from genomic DNA using the immunoSEQ Assay, a bias-controlled multiplex PCR. The source study handled its data this way. The number of nucleated cells in each sample was estimated by amplification of reference gene primers within the assay. Sequence reads were collapsed and filtered to measure the absolute abundance of every unique TCRbeta CDR3 rearrangement. For each sample, productive Simpson clonality was calculated as the square root of Simpson's diversity index over productive rearrangements. TCRdb's version of the immuneACCESS table is confined to in-frame rearrangements and falls short of the full clone set. An unresolved V gene accounts for under half of the shortfall where checked; the remainder is of unknown origin. V and J calls and clone size are given by that table; D and trimming were obtained from the DNA. This sample lists approximately 340,000 clones; 91% were detected once. The ten biggest clones cover more than 0.85% of the sample.

Turning to this clone: It has no known antigen specificity. It has no much larger one-base neighbor in the sample; base qualities were not kept.

From a lookup of the germline V gene, CDR1 and CDR2 are MNHEY and SVGAGI. There are 16 amino acids in the CDR3, from cysteine to phenylalanine inclusive. The DNA shown is the 48-base CDR3, in frame from base 1. V is reduced by 0 bases and J by 3 bases, leaving a spacing of 14 bases between them. Participants in the prospective study were aged about 18 to 100 years, lived in about two dozen United States geographic areas, and enrolled through a virtual design. In the prospective study, cohorts were assigned on the basis of participant-reported clinical history obtained from a screening survey and a study questionnaire. Exposed participants had been in contact, within 2 weeks of entering the study, with a person who had a PCR-confirmed or clinician-diagnosed case of COVID-19. Mobile phlebotomists in the prospective study collected whole blood, serum and a nasopharyngeal or oropharyngeal swab from every participant. Participants in the prospective study had the option to provide additional blood draws and questionnaires over a roughly two-month period. Before DNA extraction, blood samples from the prospective study were shipped at room temperature or frozen.

The chain was built from TRBV6-5 and TRBJ1-2; the D gene is perhaps TRBD1, from 5 matching bases. The sequenced sample consisted of PBMCs or T cells enriched from blood (not recorded which). This clonotype originated in a woman aged 40-49 years who had been exposed to COVID-19. CDR3 protein: CASSYSPMTAYYGYTF. The DNA is TGTGCCAGCAGTTACTCGCCCATGACAGCCTACTATGGCTACACCTTC.